This note documents a single TCR beta chain sequence. This clonotype has a count of ten or more. Its antigen specificity is not known. Within one base of it there is no much larger clone, and no base qualities were kept. The data stem from a study of CD8+CD57+ T cells in acquired aplastic anemia (dated by TCRdb to between 2017 and 2018). About the investigation overall: A mean of roughly 2.9 ug of DNA, ranging from roughly 0.2 to 30 ug, was extracted from sorted CD4+ and CD8+ cells. CD8+CD57+ expansion was defined as frequency above the mean frequency observed in healthy subjects.

Expansion of CD8+CD57+ cells had been shown by flow cytometry in the patients chosen for sequencing. All patients had severe acquired aplastic anemia diagnosed by International Study of Aplastic Anemia and Agranulocytosis and Camitta criteria. At the time blood was sampled, none of the patients had received any therapy. The study deep-sequenced TCR repertoires of sorted CD4+ and CD8+ blood T cells from severe aplastic anemia patients and healthy subjects. In the USA, patient enrollment took place under clinicaltrials.gov protocols 00001620, 01623167, 00001397, 00071045, 00081523 and 00961064. Ficoll-Paque density gradient centrifugation was used to isolate peripheral blood mononuclear cells. Before DNA extraction, CD4+ and CD8+ T cells were sorted by FACS or by magnetic beads. From the cysteine through the phenylalanine, the CDR3 covers 15 amino acids. Left in the record is the CDR3 DNA by itself, 45 bases read in frame from the first base. A distance of 13 bases separates the germline ends of V and J, which lose 8 bases and 0 bases respectively. The germline V gene (reference sequence) supplies CDR1 LNHDA and CDR2 SQIVND.

The full study reports these points: Between patients and healthy controls, no significant difference in CD8+ Simpson's diversity was found (P=0.060). Roughly 30 CD8+ CDR3 sequences were found to be shared between patients and controls, but these sequences appeared to be highly expressed in patients and within the immunodominant clones of the patients.

TCR beta VDJ combination and CDR3 sequence profiling used genomic DNA as the template. An Illumina HiSeq 2000 was used for TCR repertoire sequencing. In the authors' own workflow: Repertoire assessment relied on Simpson's diversity index, CDR3 size and DJ length profiles, and TRBV/TRBJ rearrangement plots. Whichever DNA sequence was most abundant in the deep sequencing data was defined as the immunodominant clone. CDR3 amino acid sequences were screened for sharing across subjects and compared with published repertoires and the VDJdb database. The raw public data were reprocessed by TCRdb itself: fastp quality trimming at Q25, MiXCR clonotype calling, in-frame beta chains only. CDR3 protein duplicates are merged, each entry listing the most common genes and DNA. The V and J calls reflect TCRdb's pipeline rather than the authors' work. Present in this sample are hundreds of thousands of distinct CDR3 sequences, around 32% of which were seen just once. The ten most abundant clones make up less than 0.85% of the sample.

The chain was built from TRBV19 and TRBJ2-2; the D element could tentatively be TRBD1 or TRBD2, as 5 bases agree for each. This TCR was recovered from a human donor with aplastic anemia. The sample was sorted CD4+, CD8+, or CD8+CD57+ T cells (not recorded which) from PBMCs. The CDR3 corresponds to CASEGPGTNTGELFF. The DNA sequence reads TGTGCCAGTGAGGGGCCCGGGACGAACACCGGGGAGCTGTTTTTT. The CDR3, completed at both ends by the reference TRBV19 and TRBJ2-2 genes, gives the full variable domain DGGITQSPKYLFRKEGQNVTLSCEQNLNHDAMYWYRQDPGQGLRLIYYSQIVNDFQKGDIAEGYSVSREKKESFPLTVTSAQKNPTAFYLCASEGPGTNTGELFFGEGSRLTVL.